This T cell receptor (beta chain) was observed in a study of shared clonotypes between healthy human individuals. Study-level findings and limits: Across several donors, naive CD4 shared 5% to 6%, naive CD8 more than 3%, memory CD4 2% to 2.5%, memory CD8 0.4% to 0.5%.

On this clone itself: Its antigen is unknown.

V trimming: 1 base; J trimming: 0 bases; junction bases outside the gene matches: 6. Germline values: CDR1 MDHEN, CDR2 SYDVKM. This CDR3 has 17 residues. The sorted-subset replicate PCRs were given around 200 ng DNA, which is about 29,000 T cell genomes. The authors' processing: ImmunoSEQ only sent back junction sequences with no quality scores, so filtering was done differently. Method: immunoSEQ multiplex PCR; TCRdb's copy keeps in-frame clones and lacks some. The V and J calls and clone size were taken over from that table, and D and trimming were inferred from the DNA. This table holds millions of clones, 90% to 95% found once. The healthy adult donors were HIV-negative and reported no recent acute infections or vaccinations.

This TCR derives from a man younger than 30 in good health. The chain carries TRBV28 and TRBJ1-5; 7 nucleotides match TRBD1. Specimen: naive CD4+ T cells sorted from blood. Subset: CD45RA+ positively selected. CDR3 residues: CASSLFRGDSSNQPQHF. In DNA, the CDR3 is TGTGCCAGCAGTTTATTTAGAGGGGACAGTAGCAATCAGCCCCAGCATTTT.